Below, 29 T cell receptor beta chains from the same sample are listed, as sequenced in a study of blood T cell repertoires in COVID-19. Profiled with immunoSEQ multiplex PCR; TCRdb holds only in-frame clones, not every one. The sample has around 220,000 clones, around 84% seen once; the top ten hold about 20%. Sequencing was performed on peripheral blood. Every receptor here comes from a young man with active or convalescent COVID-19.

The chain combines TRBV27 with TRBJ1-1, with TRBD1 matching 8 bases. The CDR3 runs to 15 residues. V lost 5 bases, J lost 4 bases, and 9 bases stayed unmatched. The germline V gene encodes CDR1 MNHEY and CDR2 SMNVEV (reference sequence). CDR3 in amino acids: CASSLTGVRVTEAFF. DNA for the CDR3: TGTGCCAGCAGTCTGACAGGGGTACGTGTCACTGAAGCTTTCTTT.

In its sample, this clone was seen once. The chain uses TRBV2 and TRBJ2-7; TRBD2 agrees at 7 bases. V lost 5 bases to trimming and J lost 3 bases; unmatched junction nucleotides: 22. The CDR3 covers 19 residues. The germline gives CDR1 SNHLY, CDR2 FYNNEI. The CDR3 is CASSSRDFGGGSIHYEQYF. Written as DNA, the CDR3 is TGTGCCAGCAGTTCCCGGGACTTTGGGGGGGGGTCAATCCACTACGAGCAGTACTTC.

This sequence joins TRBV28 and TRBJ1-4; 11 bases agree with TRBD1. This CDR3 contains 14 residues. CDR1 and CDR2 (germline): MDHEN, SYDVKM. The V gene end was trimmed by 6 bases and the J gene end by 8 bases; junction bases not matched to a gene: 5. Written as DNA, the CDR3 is TGTGCCAGCAGGACGGACAGGGGGCACGAAAAACTGTTTTTT. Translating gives CASRTDRGHEKLFF. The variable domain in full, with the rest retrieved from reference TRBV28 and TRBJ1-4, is DVKVTQSSRYLVKRTGEKVFLECVQDMDHENMFWYRQDPGLGLRLIYFSYDVKMKEKGDIPEGYSVSREKKERFSLILESASTNQTSMYLCASRTDRGHEKLFFGSGTQLSVL.

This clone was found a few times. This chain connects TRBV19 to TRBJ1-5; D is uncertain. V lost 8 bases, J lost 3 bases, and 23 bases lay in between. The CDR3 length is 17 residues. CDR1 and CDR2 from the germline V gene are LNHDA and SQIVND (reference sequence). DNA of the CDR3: TGTGCCAGTGTCCCTCGCGGGGATTACCAATCCAATCAGCCCCAGCATTTT. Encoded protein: CASVPRGDYQSNQPQHF. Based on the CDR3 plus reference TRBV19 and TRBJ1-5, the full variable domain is DGGITQSPKYLFRKEGQNVTLSCEQNLNHDAMYWYRQDPGQGLRLIYYSQIVNDFQKGDIAEGYSVSREKKESFPLTVTSAQKNPTAFYLCASVPRGDYQSNQPQHFGDGTRLSIL.

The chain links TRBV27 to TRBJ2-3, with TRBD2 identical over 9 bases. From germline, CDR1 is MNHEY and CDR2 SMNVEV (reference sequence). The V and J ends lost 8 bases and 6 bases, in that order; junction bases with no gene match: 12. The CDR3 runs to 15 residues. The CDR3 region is CASLGLAGFPDTQYF. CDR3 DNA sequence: TGTGCCAGCCTAGGGCTAGCGGGATTCCCCGATACGCAGTATTTT.

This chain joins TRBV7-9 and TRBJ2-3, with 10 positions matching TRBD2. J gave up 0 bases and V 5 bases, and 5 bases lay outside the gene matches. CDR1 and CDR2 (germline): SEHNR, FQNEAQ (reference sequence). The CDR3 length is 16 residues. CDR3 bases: TGTGCCAGCAGCGACATTAGCGGGAGGAGCACAGATACGCAGTATTTT. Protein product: CASSDISGRSTDTQYF.

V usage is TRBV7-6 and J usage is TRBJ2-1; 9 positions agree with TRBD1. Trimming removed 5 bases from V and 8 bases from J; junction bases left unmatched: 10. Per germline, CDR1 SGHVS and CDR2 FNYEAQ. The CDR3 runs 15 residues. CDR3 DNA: TGTGCCAGCAGCCTTGTCGACAGGGGGGTCTATGAGCAGTTCTTC. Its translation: CASSLVDRGVYEQFF.

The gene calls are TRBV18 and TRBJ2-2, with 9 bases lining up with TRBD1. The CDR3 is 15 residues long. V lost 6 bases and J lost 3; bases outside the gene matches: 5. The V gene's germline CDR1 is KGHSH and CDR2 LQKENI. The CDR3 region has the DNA TGTGCCAGCTCCGCCCGACAGGGGGACACCGGGGAGCTGTTTTTT. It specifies CASSARQGDTGELFF.

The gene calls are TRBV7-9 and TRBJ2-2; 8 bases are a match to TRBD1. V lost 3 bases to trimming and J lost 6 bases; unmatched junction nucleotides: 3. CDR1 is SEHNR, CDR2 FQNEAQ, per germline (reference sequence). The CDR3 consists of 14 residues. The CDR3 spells CASSFQGASGELFF. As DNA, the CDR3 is TGTGCCAGCAGCTTCCAGGGGGCGTCCGGGGAGCTGTTTTTT.

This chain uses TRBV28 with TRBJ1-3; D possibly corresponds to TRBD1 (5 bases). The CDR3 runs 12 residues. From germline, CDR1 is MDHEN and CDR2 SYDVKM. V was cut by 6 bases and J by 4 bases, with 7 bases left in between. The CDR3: CASRGPGNTIYF. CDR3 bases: TGTGCCAGCAGGGGGCCGGGAAACACCATATATTTT.

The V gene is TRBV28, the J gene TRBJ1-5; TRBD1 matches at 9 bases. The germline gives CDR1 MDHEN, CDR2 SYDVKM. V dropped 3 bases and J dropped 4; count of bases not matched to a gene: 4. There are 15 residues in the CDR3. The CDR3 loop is CASSFSGTGNQPQHF. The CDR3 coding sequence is TGTGCCAGCAGTTTCTCCGGGACAGGGAATCAGCCCCAGCATTTT.

The DNA for the CDR3 is TGTGCCAGCACCGCGGGGGGGGGCACTGAAGCTTTCTTT. This translates into CASTAGGGTEAFF. The rearrangement links TRBV6-5 to TRBJ1-1; D might be TRBD1 (5 bases). Germline assignment: CDR1 MNHEY and CDR2 SVGAGI. Trimming removed 7 bases at V and 4 bases at J, with 13 bases between. The CDR3 loop spans 13 amino acids.

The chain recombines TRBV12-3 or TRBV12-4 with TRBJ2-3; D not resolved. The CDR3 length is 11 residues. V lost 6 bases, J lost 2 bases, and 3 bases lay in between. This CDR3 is CASSHTDTQYF. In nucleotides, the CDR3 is TGTGCCAGCAGCCACACAGATACGCAGTATTTT.

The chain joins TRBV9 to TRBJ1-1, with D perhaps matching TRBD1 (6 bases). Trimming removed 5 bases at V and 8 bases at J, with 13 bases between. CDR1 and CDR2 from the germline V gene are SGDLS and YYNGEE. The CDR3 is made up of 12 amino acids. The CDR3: CASRGPGQEAFF. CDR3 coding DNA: TGTGCCAGCAGGGGCCCCGGACAGGAAGCTTTCTTT.

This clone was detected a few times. This CDR3 is CASSMGGGGYNEQFF. CDR3 sequence (DNA): TGTGCCAGCAGTATGGGAGGGGGAGGATACAATGAGCAGTTCTTC. The rearrangement links TRBV27 to TRBJ2-1, with TRBD2 as a possible D gene (7 bases). The germline gives CDR1 MNHEY, CDR2 SMNVEV (reference sequence). V was trimmed by 5 bases and J by 4 bases, leaving 15 bases between them. The CDR3 is made up of 15 amino acids.

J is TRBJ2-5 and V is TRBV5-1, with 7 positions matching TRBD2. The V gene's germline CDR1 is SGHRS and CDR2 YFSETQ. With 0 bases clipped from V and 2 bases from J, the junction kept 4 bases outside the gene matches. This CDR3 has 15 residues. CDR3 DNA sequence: TGCGCCAGCAGCTTGGAGACCGGGGGGCAAGAGACCCAGTACTTC. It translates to CASSLETGGQETQYF.

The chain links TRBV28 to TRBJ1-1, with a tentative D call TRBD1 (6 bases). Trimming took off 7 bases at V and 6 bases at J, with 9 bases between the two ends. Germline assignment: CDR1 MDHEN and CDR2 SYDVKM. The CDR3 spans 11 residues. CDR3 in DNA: TGTGCCAGCACTAGGGGGTCTGAAGCTTTCTTT. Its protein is CASTRGSEAFF.

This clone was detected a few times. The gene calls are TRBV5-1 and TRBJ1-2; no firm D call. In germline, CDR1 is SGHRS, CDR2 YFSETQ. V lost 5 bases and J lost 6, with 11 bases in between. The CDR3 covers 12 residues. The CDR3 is CASSPHRDGYTF. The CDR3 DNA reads TGCGCCAGCAGTCCCCATCGAGATGGCTACACCTTC.

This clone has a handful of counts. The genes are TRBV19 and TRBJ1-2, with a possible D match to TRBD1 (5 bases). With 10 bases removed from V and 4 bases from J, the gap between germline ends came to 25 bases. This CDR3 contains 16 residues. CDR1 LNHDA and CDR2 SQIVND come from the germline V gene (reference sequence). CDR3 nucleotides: TGTGCCAACAAGGAGGGACTCTACCTGGAGTTCTATGGCTACACCTTC. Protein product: CANKEGLYLEFYGYTF.

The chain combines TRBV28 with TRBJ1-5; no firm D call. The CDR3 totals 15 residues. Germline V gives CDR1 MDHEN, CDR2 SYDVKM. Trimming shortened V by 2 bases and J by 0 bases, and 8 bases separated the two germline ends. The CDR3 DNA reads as TGTGCCAGCAGTTTAGGTCCAGATAGCAATCAGCCCCAGCATTTT. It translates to CASSLGPDSNQPQHF.

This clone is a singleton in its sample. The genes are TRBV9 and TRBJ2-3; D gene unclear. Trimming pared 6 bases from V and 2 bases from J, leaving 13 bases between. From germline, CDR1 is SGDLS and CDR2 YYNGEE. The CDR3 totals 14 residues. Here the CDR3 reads CASTVLAYTDTQYF. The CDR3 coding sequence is TGTGCCAGCACGGTCCTTGCATACACAGATACGCAGTATTTT.

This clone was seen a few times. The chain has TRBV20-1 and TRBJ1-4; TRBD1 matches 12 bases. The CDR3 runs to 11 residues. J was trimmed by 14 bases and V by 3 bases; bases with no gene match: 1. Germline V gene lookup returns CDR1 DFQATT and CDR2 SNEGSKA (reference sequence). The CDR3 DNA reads TGCAGTGCTAGGGGGACAGGGGGCCTGTTTTTT. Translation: CSARGTGGLFF.

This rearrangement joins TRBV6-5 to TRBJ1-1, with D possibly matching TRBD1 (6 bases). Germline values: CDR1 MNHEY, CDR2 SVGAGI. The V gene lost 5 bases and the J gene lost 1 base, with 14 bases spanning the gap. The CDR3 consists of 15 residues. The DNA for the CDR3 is TGTGCCAGCAGTACCGACCGGACAGCGAACACTGAAGCTTTCTTT. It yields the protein CASSTDRTANTEAFF.

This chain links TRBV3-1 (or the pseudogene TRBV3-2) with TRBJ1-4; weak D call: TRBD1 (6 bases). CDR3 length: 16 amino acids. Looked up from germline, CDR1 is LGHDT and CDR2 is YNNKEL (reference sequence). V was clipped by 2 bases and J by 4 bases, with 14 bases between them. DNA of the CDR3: TGTGCCAGCAGCCAACTTACAGGGATTGGTAATGAAAAACTGTTTTTT. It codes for CASSQLTGIGNEKLFF.

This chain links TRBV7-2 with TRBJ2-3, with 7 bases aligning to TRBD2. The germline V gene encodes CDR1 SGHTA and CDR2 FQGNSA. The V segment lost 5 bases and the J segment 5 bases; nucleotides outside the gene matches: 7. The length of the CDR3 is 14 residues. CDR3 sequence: CASSLRGVKDTQYF. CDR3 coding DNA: TGTGCCAGCAGCCTCCGGGGGGTGAAAGATACGCAGTATTTT.

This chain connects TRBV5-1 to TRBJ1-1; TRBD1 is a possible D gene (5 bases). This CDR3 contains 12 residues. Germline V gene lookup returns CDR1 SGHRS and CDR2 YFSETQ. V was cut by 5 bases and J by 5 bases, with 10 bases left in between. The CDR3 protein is CASRRGETEAFF. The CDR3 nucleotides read TGCGCCAGCAGACGGGGGGAAACTGAAGCTTTCTTT.

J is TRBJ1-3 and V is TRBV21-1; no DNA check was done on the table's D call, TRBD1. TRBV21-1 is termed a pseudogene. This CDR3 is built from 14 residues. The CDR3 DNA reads TGTGCCAGCAGCAAAGTGGGGACACCGGACACCATATATTTT. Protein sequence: CASSKVGTPDTIYF.

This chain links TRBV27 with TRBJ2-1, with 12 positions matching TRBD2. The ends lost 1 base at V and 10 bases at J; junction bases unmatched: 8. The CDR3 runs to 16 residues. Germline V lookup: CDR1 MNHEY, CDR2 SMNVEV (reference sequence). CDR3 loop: CASSLYPSGGAGEQFF. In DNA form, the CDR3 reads TGTGCCAGCAGTTTATACCCTAGCGGGGGGGCAGGGGAGCAGTTCTTC.

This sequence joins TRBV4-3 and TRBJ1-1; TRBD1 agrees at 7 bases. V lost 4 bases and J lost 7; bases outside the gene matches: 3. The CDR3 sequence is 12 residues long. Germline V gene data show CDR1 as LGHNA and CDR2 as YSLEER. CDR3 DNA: TGCGCCAGCAGCCTATACAGGGGTGAAGCTTTCTTT. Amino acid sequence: CASSLYRGEAFF.